The sequence of this T cell receptor beta chain was determined in a study of cytomegalovirus exposure and HLA in healthy donors. Study-level background: In an earlier analysis, some 110 million unique TCR beta sequences were found from approximately 190 million T cells. Study-level findings and limits: CMV serostatus stood as the only immune exposure information on hand. In a later analysis, TCR beta V- and J-gene trimming showed a link to a missense DCLRE1C variant.

Notes on this clone: Its antigen is as yet unknown.

Primers: 60 Vbeta forward and 13 Jbeta reverse. Method: immunoSEQ multiplex PCR; TCRdb's copy keeps in-frame clones and lacks some. The top ten clones hold 3% of a sample with some 150,000 clones, roughly 80% of them seen once. CDR1 and CDR2 (germline): SGHTA, FQGNSA. The CDR3 length is 13 residues. The J segment lost 4 bases and the V segment lost 5 bases, leaving 3 bases of the junction unmatched. This receptor was taken from a man aged 35-49 years in good health and CMV-seropositive. The sequencing input was PBMCs. This chain uses TRBV7-2 with TRBJ1-1; 8 bases are a match to TRBD1. The CDR3 is CASSMDRVTEAFF. The CDR3 bases are TGTGCCAGCAGCATGGACAGGGTCACTGAAGCTTTCTTT.